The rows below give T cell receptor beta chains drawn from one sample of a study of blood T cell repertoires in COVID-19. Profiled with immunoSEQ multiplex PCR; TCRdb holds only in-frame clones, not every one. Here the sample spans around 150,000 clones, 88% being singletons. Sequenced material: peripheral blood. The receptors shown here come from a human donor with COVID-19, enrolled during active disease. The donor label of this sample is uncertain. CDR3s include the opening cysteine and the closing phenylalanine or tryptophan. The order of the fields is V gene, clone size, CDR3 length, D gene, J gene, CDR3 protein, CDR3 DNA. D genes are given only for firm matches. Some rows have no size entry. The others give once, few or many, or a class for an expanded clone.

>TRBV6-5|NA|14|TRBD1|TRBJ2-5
CASSPGQGSKTQYF
TGTGCCAGCAGTCCTGGACAGGGTTCCAAGACCCAGTACTTC
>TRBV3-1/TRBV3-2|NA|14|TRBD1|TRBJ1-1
CASSYSQGYTEAFF
TGTGCCAGCAGCTACTCACAGGGGTACACTGAAGCTTTCTTT
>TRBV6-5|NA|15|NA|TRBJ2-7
CASRSLLRDGHEQYF
TGTGCCAGCAGATCTCTCCTCAGGGATGGGCACGAGCAGTACTTC
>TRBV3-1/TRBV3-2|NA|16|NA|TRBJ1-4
CASSQLSDPGGEKLFF
TGTGCCAGCAGCCAATTGTCGGACCCCGGGGGGGAAAAACTGTTTTTT
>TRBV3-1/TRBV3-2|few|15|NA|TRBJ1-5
CASSQTVSGNQPQHF
TGTGCCAGCAGCCAGACAGTCTCGGGCAATCAGCCCCAGCATTTT
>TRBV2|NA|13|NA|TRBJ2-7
CASSGYNSYEQYF
TGTGCCAGCAGTGGTTACAACTCCTACGAGCAGTACTTC
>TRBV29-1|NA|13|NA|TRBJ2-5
CSVFQGRTGTQYF
TGCAGCGTTTTCCAGGGGCGCACGGGGACCCAGTACTTC
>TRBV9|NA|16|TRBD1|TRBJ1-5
CASSPGTDYSNQPQHF
TGTGCCAGCAGCCCCGGGACAGACTATAGCAATCAGCCCCAGCATTTT
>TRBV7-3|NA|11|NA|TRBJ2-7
CASSSPYEQYF
TGTGCCAGCAGCTCTCCCTACGAGCAGTACTTC
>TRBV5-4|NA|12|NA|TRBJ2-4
CASSPAGDIQYF
TGTGCCAGCAGCCCGGCCGGGGACATTCAGTACTTC
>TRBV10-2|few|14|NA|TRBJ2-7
CATRTVFETYEQYF
TGCGCCACCCGGACAGTTTTTGAGACCTACGAGCAGTACTTC
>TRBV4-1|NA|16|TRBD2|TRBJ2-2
CASSQDQLAGIWELFF
TGCGCCAGCAGCCAAGATCAACTAGCGGGGATCTGGGAGCTGTTTTTT
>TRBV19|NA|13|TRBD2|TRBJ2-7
CASRGRAAYEQYF
TGTGCCAGTAGGGGGAGGGCCGCCTACGAGCAGTACTTC
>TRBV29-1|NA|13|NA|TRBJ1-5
CSVRSGGNQPQHF
TGCAGCGTTCGTTCGGGGGGCAATCAGCCCCAGCATTTT
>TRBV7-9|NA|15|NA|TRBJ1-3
CASSSTTSPTNTIYF
TGTGCCAGCAGCTCAACGACAAGCCCGACAAACACCATATATTTT
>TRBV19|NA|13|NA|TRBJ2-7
CASSIGSSYEQYF
TGTGCCAGTAGTATTGGGAGCTCCTACGAGCAGTACTTC
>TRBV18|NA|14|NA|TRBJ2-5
CASSPSVAEETQYF
TGTGCCAGCTCACCATCAGTGGCCGAAGAGACCCAGTACTTC
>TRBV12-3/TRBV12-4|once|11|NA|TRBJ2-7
CASSSGYEQYF
TGTGCCAGCAGTTCAGGGTACGAGCAGTACTTC
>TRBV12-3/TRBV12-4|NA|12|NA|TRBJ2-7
CASSFTGYEQYF
TGTGCCAGCAGCTTCACAGGCTACGAGCAGTACTTC
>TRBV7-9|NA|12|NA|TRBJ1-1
CASSLDRVKAFF
TGTGCCAGCAGCTTAGACAGGGTAAAAGCTTTCTTT
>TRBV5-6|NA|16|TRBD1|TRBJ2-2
CASSLQDRVDTGELFF
TGTGCCAGCAGCCTACAGGACAGGGTCGACACCGGGGAGCTGTTTTTT
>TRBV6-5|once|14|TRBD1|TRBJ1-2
CASSALGQSYGYTF
TGTGCCAGCAGCGCGCTGGGACAGAGCTATGGCTACACCTTC
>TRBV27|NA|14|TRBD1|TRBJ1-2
CASSPPGQGQGYTF
TGTGCCAGCAGTCCCCCGGGACAGGGGCAAGGCTACACCTTC
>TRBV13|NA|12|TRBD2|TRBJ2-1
CASSRLANEQFF
TGTGCCAGCAGCCGACTAGCAAATGAGCAGTTCTTC